This is a list of T cell receptor beta chains from one sample in a study of control samples from healthy donors and cancer patients. Assay used: immunoSEQ multiplex PCR; TCRdb lists only in-frame clones, some missing. The sample includes just over 150,000 clones, over 90% seen only once; the top ten take more than 2%. Sequenced input: blood. The receptors shown here come from a man over 45 in good health. CDR3s include the opening cysteine and the closing phenylalanine or tryptophan. The D gene is left open where the match is weak.

length	V	J	D	CDR3	DNA
15	TRBV10-3	TRBJ2-3	TRBD1	CAISEVGTDTDTQYF	TGTGCCATCAGTGAAGTGGGGACAGACACAGATACGCAGTATTTT
15	TRBV11-2	TRBJ2-7	NA	CASSPTQGGHNEQYF	TGTGCCAGCAGCCCTACCCAGGGGGGGCACAACGAGCAGTACTTC
16	TRBV21-1	TRBJ1-1	NA	CASSNTPLAPNTEAFF	TGTGCCAGCAGCAACACCCCCCTGGCGCCTAACACTGAAGCTTTCTTT
14	TRBV28	TRBJ2-7	TRBD1	CASRGQGFSYEQYF	TGTGCCAGCAGAGGACAGGGCTTCTCCTACGAGCAGTACTTC
16	TRBV9	TRBJ2-3	TRBD1	CASSWKSGTGLDTQYF	TGTGCCAGCAGCTGGAAATCCGGGACAGGTCTAGATACGCAGTATTTT
15	TRBV6-5	TRBJ2-1	TRBD2	CASSYVAGGFNEQFF	TGTGCCAGCAGTTACGTAGCGGGAGGTTTCAATGAGCAGTTCTTC
16	TRBV5-4	TRBJ2-1	NA	CASSSPEGVLYNEQFF	TGTGCCAGCAGCTCACCCGAGGGCGTGCTCTACAATGAGCAGTTCTTC
12	TRBV29-1	TRBJ2-7	NA	CSVARGPGEQYF	TGCAGCGTGGCCCGGGGCCCAGGGGAGCAGTACTTC
16	TRBV11-2	TRBJ2-5	NA	CASSLVQGPRGETQYF	TGTGCCAGCAGCTTAGTTCAGGGACCAAGAGGGGAGACCCAGTACTTC
16	TRBV24-1	TRBJ2-2	NA	CATSEGRGLNTGELFF	TGTGCCACCAGTGAAGGGCGGGGATTGAACACCGGGGAGCTGTTTTTT
15	TRBV25-1	TRBJ2-2	TRBD2	CAISLAGSLVGELFF	TGTGCCATCTCTCTAGCGGGGAGCTTGGTCGGGGAGCTGTTTTTT
16	TRBV3-1/TRBV3-2	TRBJ2-1	TRBD2	CASSQGTSGVQREQFF	TGTGCCAGCAGCCAAGGGACTAGCGGGGTGCAAAGGGAGCAGTTCTTC
14	TRBV11-2	TRBJ2-1	TRBD2	CASSLMRGYNEQFF	TGTGCCAGCAGCTTAATGCGGGGGTACAATGAGCAGTTCTTC
14	TRBV9	TRBJ1-6	NA	CASSPDRYNSPLHF	TGTGCCAGCAGTCCGGATAGATATAATTCACCCCTCCACTTT
16	TRBV6-1	TRBJ2-5	TRBD2	CASSAAGLAGQETQYF	TGTGCCAGCAGTGCAGCGGGACTAGCGGGACAAGAGACCCAGTACTTC
16	TRBV5-1	TRBJ2-4	TRBD1	CASSQGQGWTKNIQYF	TGCGCCAGCAGCCAGGGACAGGGATGGACCAAAAACATTCAGTACTTC